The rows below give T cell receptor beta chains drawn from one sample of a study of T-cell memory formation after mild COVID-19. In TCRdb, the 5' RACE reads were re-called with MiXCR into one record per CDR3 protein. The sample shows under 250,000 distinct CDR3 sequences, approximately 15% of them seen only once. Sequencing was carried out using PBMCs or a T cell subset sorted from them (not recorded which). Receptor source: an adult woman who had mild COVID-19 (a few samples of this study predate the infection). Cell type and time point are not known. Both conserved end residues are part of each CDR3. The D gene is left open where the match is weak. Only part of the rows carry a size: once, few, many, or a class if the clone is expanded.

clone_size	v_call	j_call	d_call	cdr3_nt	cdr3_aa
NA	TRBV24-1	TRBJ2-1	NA	TGTGCCACCAGTGATGCCCGTCCAGGGAGCGATGAGCAGTTCTTC	CATSDARPGSDEQFF
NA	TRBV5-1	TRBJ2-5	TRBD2	TGCGCCAGCAGCTCCAAAGTCGGGACGGGGGGAGAGACCCAGTACTTC	CASSSKVGTGGETQYF
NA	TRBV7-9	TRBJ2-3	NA	TGTGCCAGCAGCTCCTGGGGGGGCAGGACAGATACGCAGTATTTT	CASSSWGGRTDTQYF
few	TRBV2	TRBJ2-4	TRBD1	TGTGCCAGCAGCCACCGACAGGGTGCGGCCAAAAACATTCAGTACTTC	CASSHRQGAAKNIQYF
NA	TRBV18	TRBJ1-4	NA	TGTGCCAGCTCGGACAGATCTAATGAAAAACTGTTTTTT	CASSDRSNEKLFF
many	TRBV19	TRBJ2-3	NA	TGTGCCAGTTGTCCTAGCTTAGCAGATACGCAGTATTTT	CASCPSLADTQYF
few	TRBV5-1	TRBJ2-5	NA	TGCGCCAGCAGCTTTAGGGGAGAAAGGGAGACCCAGTACTTC	CASSFRGERETQYF
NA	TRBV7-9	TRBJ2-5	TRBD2	TGTGCCAGCAGCCCTCCGGTTACTAGCGGGGGGTTTCGAGAGACCCAGTACTTC	CASSPPVTSGGFRETQYF
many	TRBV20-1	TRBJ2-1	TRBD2	TGCAGTGCTGTTAGCGGGGGGGCCGGCAATGAGCAGTTCTTC	CSAVSGGAGNEQFF
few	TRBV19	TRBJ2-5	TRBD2	TGTGCCAGTAGTTCAACCAGCGGGGGTGGAGAGACCCAGTACTTC	CASSSTSGGGETQYF
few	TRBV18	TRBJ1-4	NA	TGTGCCAGCTCACCACCTGTGGGGCAAGGCGAAAAACTGTTTTTT	CASSPPVGQGEKLFF
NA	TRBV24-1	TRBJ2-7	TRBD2	TGTGCCACCAGTGATTCCCGGACTAGCCTACCCGGGGAGCAGTACTTC	CATSDSRTSLPGEQYF
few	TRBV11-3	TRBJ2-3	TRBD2	TGTGCCAGCAGCTTAAAGAGCGGGAGCGTCTCAGATACGCAGTATTTT	CASSLKSGSVSDTQYF
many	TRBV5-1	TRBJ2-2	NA	TGCGCCAGCAGCTTGTCGGGACGGCGGGGCACCGGGGAGCTGTTTTTT	CASSLSGRRGTGELFF
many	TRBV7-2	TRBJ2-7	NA	TGTGCCAGCAGCCCTCACTTAACCGCCTACGAGCAGTACTTC	CASSPHLTAYEQYF
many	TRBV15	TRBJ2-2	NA	TGTGCCACCAGCAGAGACGGATTGAACACCGGGGAGCTGTTTTTT	CATSRDGLNTGELFF
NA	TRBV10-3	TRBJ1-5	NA	TGTGCCATCAGTGATGGAGAATATAGCAATCAGCCCCAGCATTTT	CAISDGEYSNQPQHF
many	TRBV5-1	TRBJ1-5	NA	TGCGCCAGCAGCCTTGGGGGGGCAGAGCAGCCCCAGCATTTT	CASSLGGAEQPQHF
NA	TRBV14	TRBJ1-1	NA	TGTGCCAGCAGCCAAGAGACAGCCTTTACTGAAGCTTTCTTT	CASSQETAFTEAFF
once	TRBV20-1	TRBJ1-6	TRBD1	TGCAGTGCCGGACAGGGAAATTCACCCCTCCACTTT	CSAGQGNSPLHF
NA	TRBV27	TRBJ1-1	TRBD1	TGTGCCAGCAGTTTACAGGGGGCAGGGAACACTGAAGCTTTCTTT	CASSLQGAGNTEAFF
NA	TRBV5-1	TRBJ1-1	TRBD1	TGCGCCAGTAAGGGACAGGGGTACACTGAAGCTTTCTTT	CASKGQGYTEAFF
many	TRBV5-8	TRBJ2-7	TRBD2	TGTGCCAGCAGCCCTCCCGGGACTAGGAGTTCCTACGAGCAGTACTTC	CASSPPGTRSSYEQYF
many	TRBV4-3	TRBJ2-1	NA	TGCGCCAGCAGCCAAGGGCCAAGGCCCGAGAATGAGCAGTTCTTC	CASSQGPRPENEQFF
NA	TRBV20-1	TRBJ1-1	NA	TGCAGTGCTGGCTCTTACAGGAACACTGAAGCTTTCTTT	CSAGSYRNTEAFF
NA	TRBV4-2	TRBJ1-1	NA	TGTGCCAGCAGCCTTGAACCGGGACTTCGGAACACTGAAGCTTTCTTT	CASSLEPGLRNTEAFF
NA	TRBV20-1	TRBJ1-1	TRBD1	TGCAGTGCTAGGGGACAGGGGACGAACACTGAAGCTTTCTTT	CSARGQGTNTEAFF
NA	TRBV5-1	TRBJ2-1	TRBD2	TGCGCCAGCAGCGAGCGGGAGGTCACTGAGCAGTTCTTC	CASSEREVTEQFF
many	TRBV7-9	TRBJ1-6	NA	TGTGCCAGCAGCTTAGGTGGGAATTCACCCCTCCACTTT	CASSLGGNSPLHF
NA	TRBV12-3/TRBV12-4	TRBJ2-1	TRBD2	TGTGCCAGCAGTCAGCGACGCGGGGGGGCTTACAATGAGCAGTTCTTC	CASSQRRGGAYNEQFF
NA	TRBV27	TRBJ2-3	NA	TGTGCCAGCAGTAGCTGGGCCCTACTCCGAACAGATACGCAGTATTTT	CASSSWALLRTDTQYF
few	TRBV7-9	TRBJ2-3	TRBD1	TGTGCCAGCAGCTTAGAAAAGACAGGGAGCACAGATACGCAGTATTTT	CASSLEKTGSTDTQYF
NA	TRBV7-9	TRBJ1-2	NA	TGTGCCAGCAGCTTATCCCAAACGGGGTTCTATGGCTACACCTTC	CASSLSQTGFYGYTF
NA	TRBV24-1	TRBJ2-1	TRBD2	TGTGCCACCAGTGATTCGACTAGCGGGTCCTACAATGAGCAGTTCTTC	CATSDSTSGSYNEQFF
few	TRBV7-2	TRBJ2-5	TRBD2	TGTGCCAGCAGCGTCGAACTAGCGGGGGTCAAGACCCAGTACTTC	CASSVELAGVKTQYF
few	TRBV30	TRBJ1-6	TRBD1	TGTGGCTTGGAGAGGACAGGGGGAAATTCACCCCTCCACTTT	CGLERTGGNSPLHF
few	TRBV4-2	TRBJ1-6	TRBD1	TGTGCCAGCAGCCGGACAGGGGGAAATTCACCCCTCCACTTT	CASSRTGGNSPLHF
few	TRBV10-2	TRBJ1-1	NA	TGCGCCAGCAGTGGACAGAAGAACACTGAAGCTTTCTTT	CASSGQKNTEAFF
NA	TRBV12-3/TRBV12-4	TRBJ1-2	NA	TGTGCCAGCAGTGCACTAGAAAACTATGGCTACACCTTC	CASSALENYGYTF
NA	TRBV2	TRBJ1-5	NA	TGTGCCAGCGCAGGACCTCAGCCCCAGCATTTT	CASAGPQPQHF
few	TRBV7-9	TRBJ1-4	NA	TGTGCCAGCAGGCTGGGGGCTCAGGAAAAACTGTTTTTT	CASRLGAQEKLFF
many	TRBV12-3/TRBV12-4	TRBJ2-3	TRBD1	TGTGCCAGCGACCAGGGGGCGGTTGATACGCAGTATTTT	CASDQGAVDTQYF
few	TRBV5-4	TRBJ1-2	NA	TGTGCCAGCAGCTTGGTGGCGACAGTATTCTATGGCTACACCTTC	CASSLVATVFYGYTF
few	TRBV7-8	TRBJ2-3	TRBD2	TGTGCCAGCAGCTTCCTAGCGGGGGGCACAGATACGCAGTATTTT	CASSFLAGGTDTQYF
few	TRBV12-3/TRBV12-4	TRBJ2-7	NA	TGTGCCAGCAGTTTATCGCAGGTTGAGGACGAGCAGTACTTC	CASSLSQVEDEQYF
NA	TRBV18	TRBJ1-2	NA	TGTGCCAGCTCACCATCGCTTGGGGAGGGCGGCTACACCTTC	CASSPSLGEGGYTF
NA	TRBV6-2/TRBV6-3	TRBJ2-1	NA	TGTGCCAGCAGTGCGGCCAGAACTTCCTACAATGAGCAGTTCTTC	CASSAARTSYNEQFF
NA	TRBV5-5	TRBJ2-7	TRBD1	TGTGACAGCAGCTCAGCCGGGACAGGGTCCTACGAGCAGTACTTC	CDSSSAGTGSYEQYF
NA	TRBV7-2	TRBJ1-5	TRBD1	TGTGCCAGCAGCCCTGACAGGGGGCAGGGTCAGCCCCAGCATTTT	CASSPDRGQGQPQHF
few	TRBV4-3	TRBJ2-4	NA	TGCGCCAGCAGCCGGACGGGCGGGACAGACATTCAGTACTTC	CASSRTGGTDIQYF
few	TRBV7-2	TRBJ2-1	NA	TGTGCCAGCAGCTTAGGAGGTGCAGGGGACAATGAGCAGTTCTTC	CASSLGGAGDNEQFF
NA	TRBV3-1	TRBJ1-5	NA	TGTGCCAGCAGCCACGATGGGCCCCAGCATTTT	CASSHDGPQHF
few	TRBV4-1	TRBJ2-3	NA	TGCGCCAGCAGCCAAGGGGTCGGTAGGACAGATACGCAGTATTTT	CASSQGVGRTDTQYF
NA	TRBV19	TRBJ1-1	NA	TGTGCCAGTAGTATAGAACGGAGAAGCACTGAAGCTTTCTTT	CASSIERRSTEAFF
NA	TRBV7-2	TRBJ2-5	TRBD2	TGTGCCAGCAGCCTCTCCGAGACTAGCGGGCGAGAGACCCAGTACTTC	CASSLSETSGRETQYF
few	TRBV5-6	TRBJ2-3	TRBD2	TGTGCCAGCAGCTTCGGACTAGAGACAGATACGCAGTATTTT	CASSFGLETDTQYF
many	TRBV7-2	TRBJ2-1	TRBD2	TGTGCCAGCAGCTCCTTAGCGGGAGCCTACAATGAGCAGTTCTTC	CASSSLAGAYNEQFF
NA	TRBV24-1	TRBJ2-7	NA	TGTGCCACCAGTGGGGGAAGTTCCTACGAGCAGTACTTC	CATSGGSSYEQYF
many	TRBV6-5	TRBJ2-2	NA	TGTGCCAGCAGTTATCACTACCCGAGTGTCGGGACCGGGGAGCTGTTTTTT	CASSYHYPSVGTGELFF